The rows below give T cell receptor beta chains drawn from one sample of a study of blood T cell repertoires in COVID-19. The data were produced by immunoSEQ multiplex PCR, yet TCRdb's version contains in-frame clones alone and is incomplete. The table lists roughly 250,000 clones, roughly 84% of them singletons. The sequencing sample was made of peripheral blood. The receptor set was obtained from a woman aged 40 to 50 who had recovered from COVID-19. CDR3s include the opening cysteine and the closing phenylalanine or tryptophan. Each record gives: J gene, clone size, V gene, D gene, CDR3 DNA, CDR3 protein. A D gene is named only where the DNA matches it firmly. Rows may omit the clone size; those that give it use once, few, many or a size class.

j_call: TRBJ2-7; clone_size: .; v_call: TRBV4-3; d_call: .; cdr3_nt: TGCGCCAGCAGCCAAGGTAGGAGGAGTGCCTACGAGCAGTACTTC; cdr3_aa: CASSQGRRSAYEQYF
j_call: TRBJ1-1; clone_size: .; v_call: TRBV5-1; d_call: TRBD1; cdr3_nt: TGCGCCAGCAGCTACAGGGACAGTTACACTGAAGCTTTCTTT; cdr3_aa: CASSYRDSYTEAFF
j_call: TRBJ1-3; clone_size: .; v_call: TRBV9; d_call: TRBD1; cdr3_nt: TGTGCCAGCAGTAACCAGGGGGCTGGAAACACCATATATTTT; cdr3_aa: CASSNQGAGNTIYF
j_call: TRBJ2-5; clone_size: .; v_call: TRBV7-2; d_call: .; cdr3_nt: TGTGCCAGCAGTCCTAACAGGGAGGGACCTTGGGAGACCCAGTACTTC; cdr3_aa: CASSPNREGPWETQYF
j_call: TRBJ1-2; clone_size: once; v_call: TRBV5-1; d_call: TRBD1; cdr3_nt: TGCGCCAGCAGCCCGAAGGACAGGGCCTATTATGGCTACACCTTC; cdr3_aa: CASSPKDRAYYGYTF
j_call: TRBJ2-2; clone_size: few; v_call: TRBV9; d_call: .; cdr3_nt: TGTGCCAGCAGCGTATTCCAGGGTAACACCGGGGAGCTGTTTTTT; cdr3_aa: CASSVFQGNTGELFF
j_call: TRBJ1-3; clone_size: .; v_call: TRBV28; d_call: TRBD1; cdr3_nt: TGTGCCAGCAGGTCAACAGGGGGCACTGGAAACACCATATATTTT; cdr3_aa: CASRSTGGTGNTIYF
j_call: TRBJ2-7; clone_size: .; v_call: TRBV6-5; d_call: TRBD1; cdr3_nt: TGTGCCAGCAGCGCGGACAGGGACCTCTACGAGCAGTACTTC; cdr3_aa: CASSADRDLYEQYF
j_call: TRBJ1-5; clone_size: few; v_call: TRBV5-6; d_call: TRBD1; cdr3_nt: TGTGCCAGCAGCTTGTTGAGGTCAGGGACAGGTAATCAGCCCCAGCATTTT; cdr3_aa: CASSLLRSGTGNQPQHF
j_call: TRBJ1-2; clone_size: .; v_call: TRBV7-9; d_call: .; cdr3_nt: TGTGCCAGCAGCCGAGGAGAGGGCTATGGCTACACCTTC; cdr3_aa: CASSRGEGYGYTF
j_call: TRBJ1-3; clone_size: .; v_call: TRBV19; d_call: TRBD1; cdr3_nt: TGTGCCAGTAGTCCTCTCGGGACAGGCGGAAACACCATATATTTT; cdr3_aa: CASSPLGTGGNTIYF
j_call: TRBJ2-7; clone_size: .; v_call: TRBV3-1/TRBV3-2; d_call: .; cdr3_nt: TGTGCCAGCAGCCAAGCCAGGCCAAACTACGAGCAGTACTTC; cdr3_aa: CASSQARPNYEQYF
j_call: TRBJ2-3; clone_size: .; v_call: TRBV5-4; d_call: TRBD2; cdr3_nt: TGTGCCAGCAGCTTGGAGCGGGAATGGGGTACGCAGTATTTT; cdr3_aa: CASSLEREWGTQYF